Listed below are T cell receptor beta chains from one sample, sequenced in a study of beta chain features in type 1 diabetes. Sequenced by immunoSEQ multiplex PCR; TCRdb stores in-frame clones only, minus some. In the table there are around 200,000 clones, about 13% of which are singletons. The sample was central memory CD4+ T cells from blood. All receptors derive from a woman aged 18-29 years in good health. CDR3s include the opening cysteine and the closing phenylalanine or tryptophan. The D gene is left open where the match is weak. The listing skips clone size in some rows; elsewhere it reads once, few, many or a size class.

clone_size	v_call	cdr3_length	j_call	d_call	cdr3_aa	cdr3_nt
NA	TRBV7-9	14	TRBJ2-7	NA	CASSFYGQTYEQYF	TGTGCCAGCAGCTTTTACGGACAGACCTACGAGCAGTACTTC
NA	TRBV9	15	TRBJ2-7	TRBD2	CASSTGLAGGHEQYF	TGTGCCAGCAGTACCGGACTAGCGGGAGGTCACGAGCAGTACTTC
NA	TRBV27	15	TRBJ2-1	TRBD1	CASSPTGALYNEQFF	TGTGCCAGCAGTCCGACAGGGGCATTATACAATGAGCAGTTCTTC
NA	TRBV28	14	TRBJ1-5	NA	CASSPGGGGQPQHF	TGTGCCAGCAGCCCCGGCGGGGGCGGGCAGCCCCAGCATTTT
few	TRBV4-3	16	TRBJ2-5	TRBD2	CASSQALAGAGETQYF	TGCGCCAGCAGCCAAGCCCTAGCGGGGGCTGGAGAGACCCAGTACTTC
NA	TRBV28	14	TRBJ2-7	NA	CASNPPGSSHEQYF	TGTGCCAGCAACCCCCCGGGGAGTTCCCACGAGCAGTACTTC
NA	TRBV7-2	11	TRBJ2-1	NA	CASSRSVEQFF	TGTGCCAGCAGCAGATCGGTCGAGCAGTTCTTC
NA	TRBV7-2	17	TRBJ2-3	TRBD2	CASSSPRSGRGGDTQYF	TGTGCCAGCAGCTCGCCCCGAAGCGGGAGGGGGGGCGATACGCAGTATTTT
NA	TRBV15	16	TRBJ2-2	NA	CATSRDLRLYTGELFF	TGTGCCACCAGCAGAGATCTGCGCCTCTACACCGGGGAGCTGTTTTTT
few	TRBV13	15	TRBJ2-7	TRBD2	CASSWRGSGSYEQYF	TGTGCCAGCAGCTGGCGGGGTAGCGGGAGCTACGAGCAGTACTTC
NA	TRBV29-1	15	TRBJ2-5	TRBD1	CSVPPRDRGQETQYF	TGCAGCGTCCCGCCCCGGGACAGGGGGCAGGAGACCCAGTACTTC
few	TRBV4-1	15	TRBJ2-1	TRBD2	CASSQVKREDNEQFF	TGCGCCAGCAGCCAAGTTAAGCGGGAGGACAATGAGCAGTTCTTC
NA	TRBV9	15	TRBJ1-2	NA	CASSVEGVYNSGYTF	TGTGCCAGCAGCGTAGAGGGGGTGTACAACTCTGGCTACACCTTC
NA	TRBV4-2	17	TRBJ1-2	NA	CASSQGIANSGVYGYTF	TGTGCCAGCAGCCAAGGAATAGCAAATTCTGGCGTCTATGGCTACACCTTC
NA	TRBV2	15	TRBJ2-7	TRBD1	CASSPEGQGPYEQYF	TGTGCCAGCAGTCCAGAGGGACAGGGGCCCTACGAGCAGTACTTC
NA	TRBV10-1	13	TRBJ2-7	NA	CASSEPTRSEQYF	TGCGCCAGCAGTGAGCCCACTAGGAGCGAGCAGTACTTC
few	TRBV7-2	14	TRBJ2-1	NA	CASSRGLLGSEQFF	TGCGCCAGCAGCCGCGGACTCCTAGGTAGTGAGCAGTTCTTC
many	TRBV7-2	13	TRBJ2-1	NA	CASSLARSNEQFF	TGTGCCAGCAGCTTAGCGCGATCCAATGAGCAGTTCTTC
NA	TRBV9	16	TRBJ1-1	NA	CASSPRDTGRGTEAFF	TGTGCCAGCAGCCCCCGGGACACGGGCCGAGGCACTGAAGCTTTCTTT
few	TRBV18	14	TRBJ1-5	NA	CASSPLSGDQPQHF	TGTGCCAGCTCACCACTTTCCGGGGATCAGCCCCAGCATTTT
NA	TRBV7-2	15	TRBJ2-5	NA	CASSLAPSVLETQYF	TGTGCCAGCAGCTTAGCGCCATCGGTACTGGAGACCCAGTACTTC
NA	TRBV14	13	TRBJ2-3	TRBD2	CASSQGLQNTQYF	TGTGCCAGCAGCCAGGGACTACAGAATACGCAGTATTTT
NA	TRBV4-2	11	TRBJ1-2	NA	CASSLSSGYTF	TGTGCCAGCAGCTTGAGTAGTGGCTACACCTTC
NA	TRBV29-1	14	TRBJ2-5	TRBD2	CSVLPGTSRSTQYF	TGCAGCGTCCTCCCCGGGACTAGCAGGTCGACCCAGTACTTC
many	TRBV27	16	TRBJ2-6	NA	CASSMNIASGANVLTF	TGTGCCAGCAGCATGAACATCGCCTCTGGGGCCAACGTCCTGACTTTC
NA	TRBV7-9	14	TRBJ2-7	TRBD2	CASSSWTSRYEQYF	TGTGCCAGCAGCTCATGGACTAGCCGCTACGAGCAGTACTTC
few	TRBV12-5	16	TRBJ2-5	TRBD1	CASGQLKTGGRETQYF	TGTGCTAGTGGACAGCTTAAAACAGGGGGCCGAGAGACCCAGTACTTC
NA	TRBV7-2	15	TRBJ2-6	TRBD1	CASSRDRSGANVLTF	TGTGCCAGCAGTCGGGACAGATCTGGGGCCAACGTCCTGACTTTC
once	TRBV23-1	20	TRBJ2-1	TRBD2	CASSQPGLAGTPFSYNEQFF	TGCGCCAGCAGTCAACCGGGACTAGCGGGGACACCCTTCTCCTACAATGAGCAGTTCTTC
few	TRBV5-4	17	TRBJ2-3	TRBD2	CASSRGGTSGYTDTQYF	TGTGCCAGCAGCAGGGGAGGGACTAGCGGATACACAGATACGCAGTATTTT
NA	TRBV9	14	TRBJ1-1	NA	CASSERPSDTEAFF	TGTGCCAGCAGCGAGAGGCCAAGTGACACTGAAGCTTTCTTT
NA	TRBV30	15	TRBJ1-1	NA	CAWSVRRRGTNEAFF	TGTGCCTGGAGTGTACGTAGGCGAGGTACAAATGAAGCTTTCTTT
few	TRBV7-9	15	TRBJ1-4	TRBD1	CASSSPTGGFEKLFF	TGTGCCAGCAGCTCGCCGACAGGGGGTTTCGAAAAACTGTTTTTT
few	TRBV5-1	15	TRBJ1-5	NA	CASSLEGRDNQPQHF	TGCGCCAGCAGCTTGGAAGGCAGGGACAATCAGCCCCAGCATTTT
few	TRBV27	15	TRBJ2-1	NA	CASSLGGGLGNEQFF	TGTGCCAGCAGTTTAGGGGGGGGCTTGGGCAATGAGCAGTTCTTC
NA	TRBV30	15	TRBJ1-4	NA	CAWSGVGQLNEKLFF	TGTGCCTGGAGTGGTGTCGGACAACTGAATGAAAAACTGTTTTTT
NA	TRBV28	13	TRBJ1-2	TRBD1	CASLDRADVGYTF	TGTGCCAGCCTAGACAGGGCCGATGTAGGCTACACCTTC
few	TRBV5-4	16	TRBJ2-1	TRBD2	CASSLSLASGNNEQFF	TGTGCCAGCAGCTTGTCGTTGGCTAGCGGTAACAATGAGCAGTTCTTC
few	TRBV2	16	TRBJ2-1	TRBD2	CASSGLAGASYNEQFF	TGTGCCAGCAGCGGACTAGCGGGAGCCTCCTACAATGAGCAGTTCTTC
NA	TRBV5-1	13	TRBJ1-2	TRBD1	CASSMDRNYGYTF	TGCGCCAGCAGCATGGACAGGAACTATGGCTACACCTTC
few	TRBV15	16	TRBJ1-5	NA	CATSRDQGVSNQPQHF	TGTGCCACCAGCAGAGATCAAGGGGTGAGCAATCAGCCCCAGCATTTT
few	TRBV29-1	12	TRBJ2-7	NA	CSVEDREDEQYF	TGCAGCGTTGAAGATCGCGAGGACGAGCAGTACTTC
NA	TRBV2	14	TRBJ2-1	TRBD1	CASKYEGGSSEQFF	TGTGCCAGCAAGTACGAAGGGGGCTCCAGTGAGCAGTTCTTC
few	TRBV7-9	15	TRBJ1-4	NA	CASSLVGGRNEKLFF	TGTGCCAGCAGCTTAGTGGGGGGAAGGAATGAAAAACTGTTTTTT
NA	TRBV6-4	14	TRBJ2-1	NA	CASSDFGGRREQFF	TGTGCCAGCAGTGACTTTGGCGGGCGTCGTGAGCAGTTCTTC
few	TRBV7-9	12	TRBJ1-1	NA	CASGGGEDEAFF	TGTGCCAGCGGAGGGGGGGAGGATGAAGCTTTCTTT
few	TRBV7-7	14	TRBJ2-1	TRBD1	CASSLSGQGNEQFF	TGTGCCAGCAGCTTATCCGGACAGGGGAATGAGCAGTTCTTC
NA	TRBV2	14	TRBJ2-5	NA	CASSPQGGRETQYF	TGTGCCAGCAGTCCCCAGGGGGGACGGGAGACCCAGTACTTC